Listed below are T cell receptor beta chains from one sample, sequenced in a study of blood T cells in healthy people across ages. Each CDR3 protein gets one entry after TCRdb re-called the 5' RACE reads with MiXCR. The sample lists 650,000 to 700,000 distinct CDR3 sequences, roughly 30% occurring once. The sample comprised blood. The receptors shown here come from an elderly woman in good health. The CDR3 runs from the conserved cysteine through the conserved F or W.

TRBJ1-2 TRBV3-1 CASSQDDRRRLYGYTF
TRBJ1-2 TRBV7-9 CASSLYRYGYTF
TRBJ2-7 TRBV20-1 CSARSPRGYEQYF
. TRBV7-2 CASSPPWGEVRGETQYF
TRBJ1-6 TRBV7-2 CASSFSRTEPSPLHF
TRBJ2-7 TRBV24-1 CATSAPASYEQYF
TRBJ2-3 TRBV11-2 CASSAGRFTDTQYF
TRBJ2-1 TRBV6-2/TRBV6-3 CASSYLGPSASNEQFF
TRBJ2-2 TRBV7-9 CASSAWRTGPNTGELFF
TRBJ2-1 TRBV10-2 CAAGVGVGRFF
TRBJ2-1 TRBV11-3 CASSLGRTSNEQFF
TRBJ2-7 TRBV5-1 CASSLGSGSSYEQYF
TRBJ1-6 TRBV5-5 CASSPKPRTGTSPRHF
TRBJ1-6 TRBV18 CASSPGTAADSPLHF
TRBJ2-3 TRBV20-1 CSARADTDTQYF
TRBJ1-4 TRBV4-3 CASSRGQEINEKLFF
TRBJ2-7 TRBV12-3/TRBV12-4 CASLLGGAGEQYF
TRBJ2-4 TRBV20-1 CSAGDYRRVEGIQYF
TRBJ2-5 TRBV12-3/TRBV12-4 CASSGSDQETQYF
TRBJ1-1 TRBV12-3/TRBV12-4 CAGSLRPNTEAFF
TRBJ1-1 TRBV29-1 CSVDSLSGREGTEAFF
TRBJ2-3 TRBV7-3 CASSLTGGPEGDTQYF
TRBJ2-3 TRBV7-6 CASSLQETDTQYF
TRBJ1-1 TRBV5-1 CASSLDGSTEAFF
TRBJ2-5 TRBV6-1 CASSVIYNEQYF
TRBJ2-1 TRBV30 CAWSVILAGGITDEQFF
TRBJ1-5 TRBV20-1 CSARGGNGNQPQHF